The T cell receptor beta chain under discussion was sequenced for a study of graft-versus-host responses after intestinal transplantation. Study details: Following induction with anti-thymocyte globulin, all recipients were given tacrolimus and steroids for two to three years.

Using immunoSEQ multiplex PCR, the repertoire was profiled, and TCRdb retains in-frame clones only, with some absent. The data contain around 96,000 clones, around 90% of them seen just once; the ten biggest clones take up approximately 16%. The CDR3 runs to 18 residues. V shed 7 bases, J shed 2 bases, and the junction held 16 bases outside the gene matches. Germline V lookup: CDR1 SGHVS, CDR2 FQNEAQ. The material was PBMCs, obtained roughly 450 days after intestinal transplant. The V gene is TRBV7-8, the J gene TRBJ2-3; 9 bases align to TRBD2. The receptor was derived from a human patient who received an intestinal transplant, so some T cells may come from the graft donor. The CDR3 region has the DNA TGTGCCAGCAACTCAATCCCCTGGCGGGGGGGCCCCACAGATACGCAGTATTTT. Translated: CASNSIPWRGGPTDTQYF.